What follows are 13 T cell receptor beta chains derived from one specimen sequenced in a study of PD-1 blockade in classical Hodgkin lymphoma. The assay was immunoSEQ multiplex PCR, and TCRdb's table has in-frame clones only and misses some. The sample yields some 25,000 clones, around 69% seen once. Patients all relapsed after autologous stem cell transplantation, and there was variation in brentuximab vedotin exposure. The input for sequencing was peripheral blood mononuclear cells (PBMCs), taken before the second cycle of nivolumab. Receptors were obtained from a human donor with classical Hodgkin lymphoma.

This chain connects TRBV7-5 to TRBJ2-2; the table's D call, TRBD1, was not checked against the DNA. TRBV7-5 constitutes a pseudogene. The CDR3 contains 19 residues. The CDR3 spells CARSLRAGLGIPNTGELFF. CDR3 coding DNA: TGTGCCAGAAGCTTACGGGCAGGGCTAGGGATACCGAACACCGGGGAGCTGTTTTTT.

J is TRBJ1-5 and V is TRBV4-3, with no clear D. The CDR3 covers 13 residues. Germline lookup yields CDR1 LGHNA and CDR2 YSLEER. V was shortened by 1 base and J by 9 bases, with 10 bases between the two germline ends. As DNA, the CDR3 is TGCGCCAGCAGCCAAGGGATAAAGATGCCCCAGCATTTT. This sequence encodes CASSQGIKMPQHF.

The chain uses TRBV19 and TRBJ2-1, with D perhaps TRBD1 or TRBD2 (5 bases each). From germline, CDR1 is LNHDA and CDR2 SQIVND (reference sequence). Deletions cut 5 bases from V and 5 bases from J, with 16 bases between. The length of the CDR3 is 15 residues. CDR3 residues: CASSVAGTADNEQFF. CDR3 DNA: TGTGCCAGTAGTGTGGCCGGGACGGCTGACAATGAGCAGTTCTTC.

This clone occurred a few times. The chain has TRBV2 and TRBJ2-7; D not resolved. Germline CDR1 is SNHLY and CDR2 is FYNNEI. The CDR3 spans 12 residues. The V and J ends lost 4 bases and 5 bases respectively, with 9 bases between them. The CDR3 loop is CASSAFRHEQYF. In DNA, the CDR3 is TGTGCCAGCAGTGCCTTCCGCCACGAGCAGTACTTC.

The V call is TRBV7-3, the J call TRBJ2-1; the match to TRBD2 covers 7 bases. The CDR3 is 15 residues long. Trimming cost V 2 bases and J 2 bases; bases outside gene matches: 3. Germline CDR1 reads SGHTA; CDR2 reads FQGTGA. The CDR3: CASSLLAGAYNEQFF. The DNA of the CDR3 is TGTGCCAGCAGCTTACTGGCGGGAGCCTACAATGAGCAGTTCTTC.

The chain has TRBV28 and TRBJ2-2; TRBD2 aligns across 7 bases. This CDR3 contains 16 residues. Germline lookup yields CDR1 MDHEN and CDR2 SYDVKM. V was clipped by 6 bases and J by 0 bases; unmatched bases: 7. This CDR3 reads CASRPGLLTNTGELFF. As DNA, the CDR3 is TGTGCCAGCAGACCGGGACTACTGACGAACACCGGGGAGCTGTTTTTT. Drawing the rest from reference TRBV28 and TRBJ2-2, the complete variable domain is DVKVTQSSRYLVKRTGEKVFLECVQDMDHENMFWYRQDPGLGLRLIYFSYDVKMKEKGDIPEGYSVSREKKERFSLILESASTNQTSMYLCASRPGLLTNTGELFFGEGSRLTVL.

CDR3 region: CASRQDGTSGNTIYF. The CDR3 nucleotides are TGTGCCAGCAGACAGGACGGGACCTCTGGAAACACCATATATTTT. The chain joins TRBV27 to TRBJ1-3, with a possible D match to TRBD1 (5 bases). CDR3 length equals 15 residues. Germline values: CDR1 MNHEY, CDR2 SMNVEV (reference sequence). Trimming took 6 bases from V and 0 from J, leaving 12 bases between them.

The gene calls are TRBV6-5 and TRBJ2-7; maybe TRBD2 (7 bases). V was clipped by 0 bases and J by 4 bases, with 13 bases between them. The CDR3 runs 15 residues. Germline CDR1 MNHEY, CDR2 SVGAGI. The CDR3 sequence: CASSYSGGRTYEQYF. The CDR3 bases are TGTGCCAGCAGTTACTCCGGGGGGCGCACTTACGAGCAGTACTTC.

This clone qualifies as medium-sized (0.01 to 0.1%). The gene calls are TRBV29-1 and TRBJ2-5, with D perhaps matching TRBD1 (6 bases). This CDR3 comprises 11 residues. Germline CDR1 and CDR2: SQVTM and ANQGSEA. The germline V and J ends were trimmed by 6 bases and 4 bases, with 9 bases remaining between them. The CDR3 nucleotides are TGCAGCGTAGGGGGAACAGAGACCCAGTACTTC. Amino acid sequence: CSVGGTETQYF. The variable domain in full, completed from reference TRBV29-1 and TRBJ2-5, reads SAVISQKPSRDICQRGTSLTIQCQVDSQVTMMFWYRQQPGQSLTLIATANQGSEATYESGFVIDKFPISRPNLTFSTLTVSNMSPEDSSIYLCSVGGTETQYFGPGTRLLVL.

The chain joins TRBV19 to TRBJ2-7; D may be TRBD2 (6 bases). The CDR3 totals 15 residues. V was trimmed by 6 bases and J by 3 bases, leaving 18 bases between them. Germline V CDR1 and CDR2: LNHDA, SQIVND (reference sequence). Here the CDR3 DNA reads TGTGCCAGTAGGGATGGGACTGGAGACCACTACGAGCAGTACTTC. Its translation: CASRDGTGDHYEQYF.

The chain joins TRBV27 to TRBJ2-3; 13 nucleotides match TRBD2. The CDR3 spans 16 residues. Trimming removed 5 bases from V and 3 bases from J; junction bases left unmatched: 5. CDR1 is MNHEY, CDR2 SMNVEV, per germline (reference sequence). Here the CDR3 DNA reads TGTGCCAGCAGTAGACTAGCGGGGGGTCTTACAGATACGCAGTATTTT. Amino acids: CASSRLAGGLTDTQYF.

This clone was observed at least ten times. CDR3 sequence: CASSVTGDTQYF. The CDR3 coding sequence is TGTGCCAGCAGCGTAACCGGGGATACGCAGTATTTT. This chain uses TRBV9 with TRBJ2-3, with D uncertain. The germline CDR1 and CDR2 sequences are SGDLS and YYNGEE. The CDR3 covers 12 residues. The germline V and J ends were trimmed by 1 base and 6 bases, with 6 bases remaining between them. The variable domain in full, completed from reference TRBV9 and TRBJ2-3, reads DSGVTQTPKHLITATGQRVTLRCSPRSGDLSVYWYQQSLDQGLQFLIQYYNGEERAKGNILERFSAQQFPDLHSELNLSSLELGDSALYFCASSVTGDTQYFGPGTRLTVL.

The chain is built from TRBV5-6 and TRBJ2-3; D is undetermined. Trimming stripped 0 bases from V and 4 bases from J, with 0 bases between. CDR3 size: 11 residues. Germline CDR1 is SGHDT and CDR2 is YYEEEE. The CDR3 nucleotides read TGTGCCAGCAGCTTGGCAGATACGCAGTATTTT. This codes for CASSLADTQYF.